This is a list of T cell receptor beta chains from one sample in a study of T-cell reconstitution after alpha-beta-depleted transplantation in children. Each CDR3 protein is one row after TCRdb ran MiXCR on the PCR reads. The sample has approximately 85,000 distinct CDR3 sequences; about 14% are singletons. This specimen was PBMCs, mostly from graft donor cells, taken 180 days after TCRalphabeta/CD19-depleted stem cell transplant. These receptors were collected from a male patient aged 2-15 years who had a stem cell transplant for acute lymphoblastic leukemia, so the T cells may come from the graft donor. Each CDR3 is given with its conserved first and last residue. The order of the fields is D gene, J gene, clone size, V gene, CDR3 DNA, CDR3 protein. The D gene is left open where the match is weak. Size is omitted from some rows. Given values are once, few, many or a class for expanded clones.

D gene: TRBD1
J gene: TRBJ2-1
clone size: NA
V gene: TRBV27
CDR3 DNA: TGTGCCAGCAGTTTATTTACAGGGGCTAATGAGCAGTTCTTC
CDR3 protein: CASSLFTGANEQFF

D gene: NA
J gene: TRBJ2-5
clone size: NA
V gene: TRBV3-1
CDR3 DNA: TGTGCCAGCAGCCAAGGGCCAGCCAGGGCAACCCAGTACTTC
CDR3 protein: CASSQGPARATQYF

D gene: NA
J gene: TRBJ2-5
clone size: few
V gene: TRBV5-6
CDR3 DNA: TGTGCCAGCTGCCTCACGAATTGGTACCAAGAGACCCAGTACTTC
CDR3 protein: CASCLTNWYQETQYF

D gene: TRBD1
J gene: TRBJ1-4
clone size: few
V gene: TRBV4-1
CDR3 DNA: TGCGCCAGCAGCCAGCCCAGGGGGCAGATCGAAAAACTGTTTTTT
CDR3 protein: CASSQPRGQIEKLFF

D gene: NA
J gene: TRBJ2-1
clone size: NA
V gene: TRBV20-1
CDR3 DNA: TGCAGTGCTAGAGAAGGAGGGAGGAATGAGCAGTTCTTC
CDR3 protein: CSAREGGRNEQFF

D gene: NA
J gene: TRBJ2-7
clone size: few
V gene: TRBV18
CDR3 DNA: TGTGCCAGCTCACGGGAAGCAGGCGCCTACGAGCAGTACTTC
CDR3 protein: CASSREAGAYEQYF

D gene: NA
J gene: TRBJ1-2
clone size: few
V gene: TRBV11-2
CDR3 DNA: TGTGCCAGCAGCCCCCGAAACATCGACAGGCCGACGGGCTACACCTTC
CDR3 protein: CASSPRNIDRPTGYTF

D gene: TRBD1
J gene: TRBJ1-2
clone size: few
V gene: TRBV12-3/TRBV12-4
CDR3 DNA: TGTGCCAGCAGTTCTGGGACAGTCTATGGCTACACCTTC
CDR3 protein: CASSSGTVYGYTF

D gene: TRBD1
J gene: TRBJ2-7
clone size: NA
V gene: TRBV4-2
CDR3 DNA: TGTGCCAGCAGCCACCCGGGACAGGGGGCCTGCGAGCAGTACTTC
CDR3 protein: CASSHPGQGACEQYF

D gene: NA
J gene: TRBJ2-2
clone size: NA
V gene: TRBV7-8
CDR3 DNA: TGTGCCAGCAGCTTATATAACACCGGGGAGCTGTTTTTT
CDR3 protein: CASSLYNTGELFF

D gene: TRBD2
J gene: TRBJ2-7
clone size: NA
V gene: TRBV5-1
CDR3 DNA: TGCGCCAGCAGCCTCGGAAAGGGACTAGCGGGGGGCAACTACGAGCAGTACTTC
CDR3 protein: CASSLGKGLAGGNYEQYF

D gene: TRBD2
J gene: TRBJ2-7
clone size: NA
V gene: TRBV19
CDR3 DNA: TGTGCCAGTATGGACGGGGGGGAATCCTACGAGCAGTACTTC
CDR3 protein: CASMDGGESYEQYF

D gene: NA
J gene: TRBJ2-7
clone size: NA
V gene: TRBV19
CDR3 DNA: TGTGCCAGTAGTATACAGTCAGGCGCCCTCTACGAGCAGTACTTC
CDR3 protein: CASSIQSGALYEQYF

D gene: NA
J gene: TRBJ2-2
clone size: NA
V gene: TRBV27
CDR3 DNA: TGTGCCAGCAGTTCCCGGGACAAATTCACCGGGGAGCTGTTTTTT
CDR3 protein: CASSSRDKFTGELFF

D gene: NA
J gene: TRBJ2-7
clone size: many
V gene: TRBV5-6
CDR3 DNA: TGTGCCAGCAGCTTGGAACGGGACACCTTTGACGAGCAGTACTTC
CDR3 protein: CASSLERDTFDEQYF

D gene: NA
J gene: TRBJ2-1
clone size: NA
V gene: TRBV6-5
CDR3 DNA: TGTGCCAGCAAAGGTAATGAGCAGTTCTTC
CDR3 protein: CASKGNEQFF

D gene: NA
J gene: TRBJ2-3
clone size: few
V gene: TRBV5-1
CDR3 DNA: TGCGCCAGCAGGAGGGGGGGGCAAACAGATACGCAGTATTTT
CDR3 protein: CASRRGGQTDTQYF

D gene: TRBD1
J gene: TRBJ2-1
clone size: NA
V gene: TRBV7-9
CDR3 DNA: TGTGCCAGCAGCTTAGCCCCCGGGACAGGGATGTACAATGAGCAGTTCTTC
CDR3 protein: CASSLAPGTGMYNEQFF

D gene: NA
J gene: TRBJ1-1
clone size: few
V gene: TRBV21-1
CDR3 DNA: TGTGCCAGCGTATCTCCCCAGGGCCCTGAAGCTTTCTTT
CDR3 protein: CASVSPQGPEAFF

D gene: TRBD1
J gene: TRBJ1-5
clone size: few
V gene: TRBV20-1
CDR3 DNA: TGCAGTGCTAACCGTGGACAGGCTACTCTGATTAATCAGCCCCAGCATTTT
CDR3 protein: CSANRGQATLINQPQHF

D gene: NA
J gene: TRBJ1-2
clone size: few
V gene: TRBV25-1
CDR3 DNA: TGTGCCAGCAGTGAATTTACCAGAAACTATGGCTACACCTTC
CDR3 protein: CASSEFTRNYGYTF

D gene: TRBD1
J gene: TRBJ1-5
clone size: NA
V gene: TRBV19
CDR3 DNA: TGTGCCAGTAGTCCTACAGGGGGCGGTCAGCCCCAGCATTTT
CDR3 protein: CASSPTGGGQPQHF

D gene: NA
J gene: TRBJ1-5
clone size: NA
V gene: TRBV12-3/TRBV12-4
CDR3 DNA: TGTGCCAGCAGAGGGCTGGGCCGGCGGGATCAGCCCCAGCATTTT
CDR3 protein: CASRGLGRRDQPQHF

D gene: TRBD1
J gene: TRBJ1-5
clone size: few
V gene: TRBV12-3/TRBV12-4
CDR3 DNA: TGTGCCAGCAGTCCATCCACAGGGGGTAAGAGCAATCAGCCCCAGCATTTT
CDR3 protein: CASSPSTGGKSNQPQHF

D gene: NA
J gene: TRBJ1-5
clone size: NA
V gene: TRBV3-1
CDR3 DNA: TGTGCCAGCAGCCCTGATGGGGGAGGGGGCAATCAGCCCCAGCATTTT
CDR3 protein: CASSPDGGGGNQPQHF

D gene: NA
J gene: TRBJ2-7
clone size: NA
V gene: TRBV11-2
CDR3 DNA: TGTGCCAGCAGCCCCTGGGACGGCTCCTACGAGCAGTACTTC
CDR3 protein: CASSPWDGSYEQYF

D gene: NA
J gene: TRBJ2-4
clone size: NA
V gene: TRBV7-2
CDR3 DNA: TGTGCCAGCAGCTTACCAGCCAAAAACATTCAGTACTTC
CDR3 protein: CASSLPAKNIQYF

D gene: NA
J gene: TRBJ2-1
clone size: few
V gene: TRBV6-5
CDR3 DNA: TGTGCCAGCAGTTCGGTAGGAATTGACAATGAGCAGTTCTTC
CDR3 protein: CASSSVGIDNEQFF

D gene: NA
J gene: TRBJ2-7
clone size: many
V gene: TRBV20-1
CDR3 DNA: TGCAGTGCTACATACAGGGACCCCTACGAGCAGTACTTC
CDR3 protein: CSATYRDPYEQYF

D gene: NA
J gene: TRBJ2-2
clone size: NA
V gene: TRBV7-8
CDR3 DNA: TGTGCCAGCAGCTTACGTCCAACTCGCCTTAAGAACACCGGGGAGCTGTTTTTT
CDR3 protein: CASSLRPTRLKNTGELFF

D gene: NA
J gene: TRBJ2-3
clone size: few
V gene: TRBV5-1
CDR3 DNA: TGCGCCAGCAGTTTCGGGGCCCTGTCCACAGATACGCAGTATTTT
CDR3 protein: CASSFGALSTDTQYF

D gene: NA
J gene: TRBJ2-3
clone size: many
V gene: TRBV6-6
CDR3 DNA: TGTGCCAGCAGTTACTCCTCGACAGGTCCCCCAACAGATACGCAGTATTTT
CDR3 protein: CASSYSSTGPPTDTQYF

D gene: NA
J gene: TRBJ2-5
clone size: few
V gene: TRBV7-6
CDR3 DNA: TGTGCCAGCAGCCCCCGTGCTCAGCAAGAGACCCAGTACTTC
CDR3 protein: CASSPRAQQETQYF

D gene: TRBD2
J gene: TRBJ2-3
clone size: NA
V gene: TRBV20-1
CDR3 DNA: TGCAGTGCCTGGACTAGCGGGGCGCCCTTCAATACGCAGTATTTT
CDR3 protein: CSAWTSGAPFNTQYF

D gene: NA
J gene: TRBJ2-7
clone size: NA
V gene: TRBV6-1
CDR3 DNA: TGTGCCAGCAGGCCCACGTTGTTCCCATCCTACGAGCAGTACTTC
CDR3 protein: CASRPTLFPSYEQYF

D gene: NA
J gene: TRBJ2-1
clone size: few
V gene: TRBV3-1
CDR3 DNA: TGTGCCAGCAGCCGGACAGACAATGAGCAGTTCTTC
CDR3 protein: CASSRTDNEQFF

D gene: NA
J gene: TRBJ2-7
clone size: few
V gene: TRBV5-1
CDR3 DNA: TGCGCCAGCAGCTTGGTTTCAGGCTACGAGCAGTACTTC
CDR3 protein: CASSLVSGYEQYF

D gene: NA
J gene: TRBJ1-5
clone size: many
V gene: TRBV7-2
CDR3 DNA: TGTGCCAGCAGCTTAGACAGATTCCATCAGCCCCAGCATTTT
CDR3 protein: CASSLDRFHQPQHF

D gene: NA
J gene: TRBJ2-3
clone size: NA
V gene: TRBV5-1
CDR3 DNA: TGCGCCAGCAGGCAACCGGACCACACGCAGGAGTATTTT
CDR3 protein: CASRQPDHTQEYF

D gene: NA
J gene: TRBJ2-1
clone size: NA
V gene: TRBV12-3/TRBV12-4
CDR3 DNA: TGTGCCAGCAGCCTTTCTCCTAAATCCTACAATGAGCAGTTCTTC
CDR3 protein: CASSLSPKSYNEQFF

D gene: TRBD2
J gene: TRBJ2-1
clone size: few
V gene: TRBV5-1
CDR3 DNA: TGCGCCAGCAGCCAAAAAGGGACTAGCGGGGGGGCCTACAATGAGCAGTTCTTC
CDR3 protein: CASSQKGTSGGAYNEQFF

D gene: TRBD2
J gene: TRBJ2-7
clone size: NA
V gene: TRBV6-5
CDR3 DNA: TGTGCCAGCAGTTACCGGGGGGGTGGCTCCTACGAGCAGTACTTC
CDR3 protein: CASSYRGGGSYEQYF

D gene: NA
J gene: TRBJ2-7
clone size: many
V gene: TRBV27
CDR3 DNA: TGTGCCAGCAGTTTTGGGGGGAAAACCTACGAGCAGTACTTC
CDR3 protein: CASSFGGKTYEQYF

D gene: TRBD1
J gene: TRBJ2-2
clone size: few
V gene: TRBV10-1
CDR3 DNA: TGCGCCAGCAGCGGACAGGGCGTGGGGGAGCTGTTTTTT
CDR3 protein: CASSGQGVGELFF

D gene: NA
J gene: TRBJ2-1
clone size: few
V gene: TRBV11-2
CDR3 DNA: TGTGCCAGCAGCTTAGATCGGCAGGGCAATGAGCAGTTCTTC
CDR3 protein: CASSLDRQGNEQFF

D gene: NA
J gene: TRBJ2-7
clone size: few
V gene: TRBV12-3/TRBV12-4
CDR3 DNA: TGTGCCAGCAGTACCGACCGAAGCACCTACGAGCAGTACTTC
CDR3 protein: CASSTDRSTYEQYF

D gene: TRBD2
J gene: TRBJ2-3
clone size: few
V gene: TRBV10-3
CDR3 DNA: TGTGCCATTCGGGCGGGACTAGCGGGGGGGCCGGCAGATACGCAGTATTTT
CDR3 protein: CAIRAGLAGGPADTQYF

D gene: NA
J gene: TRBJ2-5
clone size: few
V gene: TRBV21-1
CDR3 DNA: TGTGCCAGCAGCAAATGGAGCCAGGGGATGGAGACCCAGTACTTC
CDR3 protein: CASSKWSQGMETQYF

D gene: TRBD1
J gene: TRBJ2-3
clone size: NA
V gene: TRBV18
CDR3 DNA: TGTGCCAGCTCACCACCGAGAGGACAGGGGGAGGATACGCAGTATTTT
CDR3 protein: CASSPPRGQGEDTQYF

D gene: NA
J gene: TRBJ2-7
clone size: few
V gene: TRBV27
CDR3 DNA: TGTGCCAGCAGTTTATCGGGCTTTTACGAGCAGTACTTC
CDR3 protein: CASSLSGFYEQYF

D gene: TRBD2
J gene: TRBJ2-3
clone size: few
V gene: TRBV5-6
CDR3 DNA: TGTGCCAGCAGCTTACCGGGACTAGCGGGGGGCACAGATACGCAGTATTTT
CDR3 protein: CASSLPGLAGGTDTQYF

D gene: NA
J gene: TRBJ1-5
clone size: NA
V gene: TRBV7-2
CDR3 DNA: TGTGCCAGCAGCCCCGACAGGAATCAGCCCCAGCATTTT
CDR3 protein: CASSPDRNQPQHF

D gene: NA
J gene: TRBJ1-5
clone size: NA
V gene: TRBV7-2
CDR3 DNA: TGTGCCAGCAGCCCCTGGGATCTGGGGAATCAGCCCCAGCATTTT
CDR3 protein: CASSPWDLGNQPQHF

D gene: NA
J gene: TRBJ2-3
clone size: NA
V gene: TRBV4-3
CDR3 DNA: TGCGCCAGCAGCCAAGATCCGGGGCCGCGCACAGATACGCAGTATTTT
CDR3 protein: CASSQDPGPRTDTQYF

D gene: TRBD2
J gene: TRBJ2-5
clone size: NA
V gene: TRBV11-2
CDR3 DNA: TGTGCCAGCAGCTCCCACGGGGGGATGGGGACCCAGTACTTC
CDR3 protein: CASSSHGGMGTQYF

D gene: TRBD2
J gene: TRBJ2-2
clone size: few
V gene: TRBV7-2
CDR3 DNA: TGTGCCAGCAGCTTAGCGGGGACTAGCGGGTCCGGGGAGCTGTTTTTT
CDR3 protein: CASSLAGTSGSGELFF

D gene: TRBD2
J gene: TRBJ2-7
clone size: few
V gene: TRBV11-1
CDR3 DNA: TGTGCCAGCAGCCCACCAGTTTCCAGCGGGGGGCCACTTGCCTACGAGCAGTACTTC
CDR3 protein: CASSPPVSSGGPLAYEQYF

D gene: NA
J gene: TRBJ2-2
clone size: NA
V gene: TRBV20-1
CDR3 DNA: TGCAGTGCTAGAGATTGGTCCCATATGGAAAACACCGGGGAGCTGTTTTTT
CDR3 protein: CSARDWSHMENTGELFF